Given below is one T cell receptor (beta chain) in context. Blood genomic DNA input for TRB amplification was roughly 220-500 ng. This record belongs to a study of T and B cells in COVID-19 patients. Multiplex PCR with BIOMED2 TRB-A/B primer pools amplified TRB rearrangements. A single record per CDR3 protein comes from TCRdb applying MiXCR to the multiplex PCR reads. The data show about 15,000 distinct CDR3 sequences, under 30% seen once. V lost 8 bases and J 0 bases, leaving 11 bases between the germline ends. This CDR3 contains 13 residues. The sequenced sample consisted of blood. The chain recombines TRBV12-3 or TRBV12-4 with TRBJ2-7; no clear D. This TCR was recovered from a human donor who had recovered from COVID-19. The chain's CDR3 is CASRGIGSYEQYF. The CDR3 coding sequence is TGTGCCAGCCGCGGTATCGGCTCCTACGAGCAGTACTTC.